The 25 T cell receptor beta chains below all came from one sample that was sequenced in a study of blood T cell repertoires in COVID-19. The assay was immunoSEQ multiplex PCR, and TCRdb's table has in-frame clones only and misses some. The table includes 120,000 or so clones, about 90% detected once. Specimen: peripheral blood. These receptors originate from a human donor in a cohort sampled during active COVID-19.

This rearrangement joins TRBV13 to TRBJ2-7, with 8 nucleotides matching TRBD1. Looked up from germline, CDR1 is PRHDT and CDR2 is FYEKMQ (reference sequence). This CDR3 has 13 residues. V lost 6 bases and J lost 7; bases outside the gene matches: 8. The CDR3 nucleotides read TGTGCCAGCAGACCCGGGACAGGAGGTGAGCAGTACTTC. Its translation: CASRPGTGGEQYF.

The chain recombines TRBV10-3 with TRBJ2-7, with D possibly being TRBD1 (6 bases). Trimming pared 8 bases from V and 5 bases from J, leaving 19 bases between. CDR3 length: 14 residues. The germline V gene has CDR1 ENHRY and CDR2 SYGVKD. The CDR3 reads CAIGAGDLSDEQYF. CDR3 DNA: TGTGCCATCGGTGCAGGGGATCTGTCGGACGAGCAGTACTTC.

This sequence joins TRBV2 and TRBJ1-1; 7 positions match TRBD1. The V and J ends lost 6 bases and 6 bases, in that order; junction bases with no gene match: 1. Germline CDR1 is SNHLY and CDR2 is FYNNEI. The CDR3 is 11 residues long. For the CDR3, the DNA is TGTGCCAGCAGGACAGGGCCTGAAGCTTTCTTT. This encodes CASRTGPEAFF.

The chain has TRBV9 and TRBJ2-7, with unresolved D. V was shortened by 4 bases and J by 3 bases, with 11 bases between the two germline ends. CDR1 SGDLS and CDR2 YYNGEE come from the germline V gene. There are 13 residues in the CDR3. This chain's CDR3 is CASSSSSNYEQYF. The CDR3 nucleotides read TGTGCCAGCAGCTCTTCATCTAACTACGAGCAGTACTTC. The full variable domain, in which reference TRBV9 and TRBJ2-7 provide the parts outside the CDR3, is DSGVTQTPKHLITATGQRVTLRCSPRSGDLSVYWYQQSLDQGLQFLIQYYNGEERAKGNILERFSAQQFPDLHSELNLSSLELGDSALYFCASSSSSNYEQYFGPGTRLTVT.

This clone was seen once. This chain connects TRBV27 to TRBJ2-3, with a weak D call TRBD2 (5 bases). The CDR3 length is 13 residues. The germline CDR1 and CDR2 sequences are MNHEY and SMNVEV (reference sequence). The germline V and J ends were trimmed by 8 bases and 4 bases, with 13 bases remaining between them. This CDR3 is CASGGRWADTQYF. The CDR3 nucleotides read TGTGCCAGCGGAGGCCGTTGGGCAGATACGCAGTATTTT.

The rearrangement uses TRBV23-1 and TRBJ2-3, with 9 bases aligning to TRBD2. TRBV23-1 is reported as an ORF; its role is uncertain. J lost 3 bases, V lost 2 bases, and 9 bases had no gene match. This CDR3 has 17 amino acids. In DNA form, the CDR3 reads TGCGCCAGCAGTCAACGGGTTTCCAGCGGGAGGACAGATACGCAGTATTTT. This sequence encodes CASSQRVSSGRTDTQYF.

The chain joins TRBV7-2 to TRBJ1-5; D is possibly TRBD1 (5 bases). The germline V gene has CDR1 SGHTA and CDR2 FQGNSA. The CDR3 runs 15 residues. V shed 2 bases and J shed 6 bases, with 14 bases lying between them. CDR3 loop: CASSLWQGVGQPQHF. Written as DNA, the CDR3 is TGTGCCAGCAGCTTATGGCAGGGTGTCGGTCAGCCCCAGCATTTT.

The chain is built from TRBV5-5 and TRBJ2-5, with 7 positions matching TRBD1. Germline V gives CDR1 SGHKS, CDR2 YYEKEE (reference sequence). V lost 4 bases to trimming and J lost 1 base; unmatched junction nucleotides: 4. This CDR3 is 14 amino acids long. CDR3 sequence: CASSPGQLQETQYF. CDR3 in DNA: TGTGCCAGCAGCCCGGGACAGCTCCAAGAGACCCAGTACTTC. Full variable domain (missing parts from reference TRBV5-5 and TRBJ2-5): DAGVTQSPTHLIKTRGQQVTLRCSPISGHKSVSWYQQVLGQGPQFIFQYYEKEERGRGNFPDRFSARQFPNYSSELNVNALLLGDSALYLCASSPGQLQETQYFGPGTRLLVL.

This clone was picked up a small number of times. V and J are TRBV7-8 and TRBJ2-7, with 7 bases lining up with TRBD1. CDR3 length: 16 amino acids. Trimming removed 1 base from V and 1 base from J; junction bases left unmatched: 7. Germline assignment: CDR1 SGHVS and CDR2 FQNEAQ. The CDR3 DNA reads as TGTGCCAGCAGCTTAGGCGTAGGGGGCCCATCCTACGAGCAGTACTTC. This sequence encodes CASSLGVGGPSYEQYF.

In the case of this clone: Distinct nucleotide sequences in the sample also encode this CDR3. The chain recombines TRBV5-1 with TRBJ2-7; possible D gene TRBD1, 6 bases. The CDR3 consists of 12 residues. Germline CDR1 is SGHRS and CDR2 is YFSETQ. V lost 7 bases and J 2 bases, leaving 10 bases between the germline ends. This CDR3 reads CASRDNTYEQYF. The CDR3 nucleotides are TGCGCCAGCCGGGACAACACCTACGAGCAGTACTTC.

This clone was detected once. This chain uses TRBV5-4 with TRBJ2-3, with 10 bases aligning to TRBD2. Germline V gives CDR1 SGHNT, CDR2 YYREEE (reference sequence). V was pared by 4 bases and J by 2 bases, with 7 bases of the junction left unmatched. This CDR3 comprises 16 residues. In nucleotides, the CDR3 is TGTGCCAGCAGCGCCATAGCGGGGGGATCCACAGATACGCAGTATTTT. The encoded protein is CASSAIAGGSTDTQYF.

The gene calls are TRBV7-2 and TRBJ2-3; D perhaps matches TRBD2 (5 bases). There are 13 residues in the CDR3. Germline V lookup: CDR1 SGHTA, CDR2 FQGNSA. CDR3 in DNA: TGTGCGTGGGAGAAGACTAGCACAGATACGCAGTATTTT. The encoded protein is CAWEKTSTDTQYF.

CDR3 nucleotide sequence: TGTGCCAGTACCTTTAGCGGGGGTGCCTACAATGAGCAGTTCTTC. Its protein is CASTFSGGAYNEQFF. V is TRBV19 and J is TRBJ2-1; TRBD2 matches 9 bases. Germline values: CDR1 LNHDA, CDR2 SQIVND (reference sequence). The CDR3 is 15 amino acids. The trim removed 7 bases at V and 2 bases at J, leaving 6 bases unmatched.

This clone has more than one count but fewer than ten. The V and J genes are TRBV19 and TRBJ1-1; 10 nucleotides agree with TRBD1. The length of the CDR3 is 15 residues. The ends lost 6 bases at V and 4 bases at J; junction bases unmatched: 8. Germline assignment: CDR1 LNHDA and CDR2 SQIVND (reference sequence). The chain's CDR3 is CASRTTGGSSTEAFF. The CDR3 coding sequence is TGTGCCAGTAGAACGACAGGGGGCTCTAGCACTGAAGCTTTCTTT.

The rearrangement uses TRBV12-3 or TRBV12-4 and TRBJ2-2; 7 bases line up with TRBD1. CDR3 length: 13 residues. V was pared by 6 bases and J by 7 bases, with 5 bases of the junction left unmatched. The CDR3 DNA reads as TGTGCCAGCAGCAATACAGGGGTCGGGGAGCTGTTTTTT. This gives the protein CASSNTGVGELFF.

The V and J genes are TRBV7-9 and TRBJ2-7; TRBD2 is a possible D gene (5 bases). This CDR3 comprises 15 residues. V was cut by 5 bases and J by 5 bases, with 19 bases left in between. The germline V gene has CDR1 SEHNR and CDR2 FQNEAQ (reference sequence). CDR3 nucleotide sequence: TGTGCCAGCAGCCTCGGACCGGGGATTGTGGACGAGCAGTACTTC. Translation: CASSLGPGIVDEQYF.

About this clone: Compared with germline, one end of the junction differs, possibly owing to a read error. The chain employs TRBV9 and TRBJ1-1; D might be TRBD1 (6 bases). The germline gives CDR1 SGDLS, CDR2 YYNGEE. This CDR3 region has 14 residues. The CDR3 protein is CASSALQGNSEAFF. Here the CDR3 DNA reads TGTGCCAGCAGCGCCCTCCAGGGGAACTCTGAAGCTTTCTTT.

The rearrangement links TRBV21-1 to TRBJ1-1; the table assigns TRBD1, which was not confirmed against the DNA. TRBV21-1 has pseudogene status. The CDR3 covers 15 residues. Here the CDR3 reads CASARNREEFTEAFF. The CDR3 DNA sequence: TGTGCCAGCGCAAGGAACAGGGAAGAGTTCACTGAAGCTTTCTTT.

The sample holds one count of this clone. V and J are TRBV19 and TRBJ2-7, with TRBD2 identical over 11 bases. The CDR3 has 15 amino acids. CDR1 is LNHDA, CDR2 SQIVND, per germline (reference sequence). The trim removed 5 bases at V and 4 bases at J, leaving 7 bases unmatched. CDR3 sequence: CASSVQGLADYEQYF. The DNA of the CDR3 is TGTGCCAGTAGTGTACAGGGACTAGCGGATTACGAGCAGTACTTC.

V gene TRBV11-2 combines with J gene TRBJ2-5; 7 bases are a match to TRBD2. The CDR3 is 13 residues long. The V segment lost 5 bases and the J segment 5 bases; nucleotides outside the gene matches: 5. Germline CDR1 is SGHAT and CDR2 is FQNNGV. CDR3 coding DNA: TGTGCCAGCAGCCGGGGGGTTGGTGAGACCCAGTACTTC. Protein product: CASSRGVGETQYF. Looking up the rest from reference TRBV11-2 and TRBJ2-5 gives the full variable domain: EAGVAQSPRYKIIEKRQSVAFWCNPISGHATLYWYQQILGQGPKLLIQFQNNGVVDDSQLPKDRFSAERLKGVDSTLKIQPAKLEDSAVYLCASSRGVGETQYFGPGTRLLVL.

By share, this clone counts as medium-sized. The genes are TRBV5-6 and TRBJ1-3; D is possibly TRBD1 (6 bases). Germline V lookup: CDR1 SGHDT, CDR2 YYEEEE. The V end lost 4 bases, the J end lost 0 bases, and 17 bases lay between the germline ends. The length of the CDR3 is 17 residues. The CDR3 bases are TGTGCCAGCAGCCCAGACGCAACAGGGCGCTCTGGAAACACCATATATTTT. Encoded protein: CASSPDATGRSGNTIYF.

The chain couples TRBV21-1 to TRBJ2-3; the D call of TRBD2 is as the table states it, not checked on the DNA. TRBV21-1 is a documented pseudogene. This CDR3 is built from 15 residues. The DNA for the CDR3 is TGTGCCAGCAGCGTCGGCGGAACTAGCACAGATACGCAGTATTTT. As protein: CASSVGGTSTDTQYF.

The chain carries TRBV5-1 and TRBJ1-5; TRBD1 matches at 7 bases. Trimming at V came to 4 bases and at J to 4 bases, leaving 5 bases not matched to a gene. The germline gives CDR1 SGHRS, CDR2 YFSETQ. The CDR3 extends over 14 amino acids. CDR3 region: CASSQGQPNQPQHF. CDR3 nucleotide sequence: TGCGCCAGCAGCCAGGGACAGCCTAATCAGCCCCAGCATTTT.

The chain couples TRBV19 to TRBJ2-5, with a possible D match to TRBD1 (6 bases). Trimming took off 5 bases at V and 5 bases at J, with 15 bases between the two ends. CDR1 and CDR2 from the germline V gene are LNHDA and SQIVND (reference sequence). The CDR3 is 14 residues long. The CDR3 here is CASSAGQTGETQYF. CDR3 coding DNA: TGTGCCAGTAGTGCCGGACAGACGGGGGAGACCCAGTACTTC.

The CDR3 spells CASSSTRGSGELFF. The CDR3 DNA reads as TGTGCCAGCAGCTCGACCAGGGGGTCCGGGGAGCTGTTTTTT. The rearrangement uses TRBV5-5 and TRBJ2-2; 7 bases line up with TRBD1. Germline CDR1 and CDR2: SGHKS and YYEKEE (reference sequence). The J segment lost 6 bases and the V segment lost 3 bases, leaving 5 bases of the junction unmatched. The CDR3 runs 14 residues.